These 16 T cell receptor beta chains originate from one sample sequenced in a study of shared clonotypes between healthy human individuals. The table came from immunoSEQ multiplex PCR; TCRdb's copy has only in-frame clones and leaves some out. The sample lists about 480,000 clones, around 79% occurring once. Material: PBMCs. These receptors all stem from a woman between 40 and 55 years old in good health. Some clones in this sample may be carry-over from other donors' samples.

This chain links TRBV19 with TRBJ1-1; the D is unclear. The V and J ends lost 3 bases and 3 bases respectively, with 8 bases between them. CDR3 size: 13 residues. Germline V lookup: CDR1 LNHDA, CDR2 SQIVND (reference sequence). CDR3 protein: CASSIIRDTEAFF. DNA for the CDR3: TGTGCCAGTAGTATTATCCGGGACACTGAAGCTTTCTTT.

The J gene is TRBJ1-3, the V gene TRBV25-1, with D perhaps TRBD1 (5 bases). This CDR3 is 16 amino acids long. Germline loops: CDR1 MGHDK, CDR2 SYGVNS. V was shortened by 4 bases and J by 4 bases, with 17 bases between the two germline ends. This CDR3 reads CASSANLGAGGNTIYF. In DNA, the CDR3 is TGTGCCAGCAGTGCGAATCTCGGGGCAGGAGGAAACACCATATATTTT.

The chain recombines TRBV4-1 with TRBJ2-5; 12 nucleotides agree with TRBD2. The CDR3 length is 17 residues. Per germline, CDR1 MGHRA and CDR2 YSYEKL. V was clipped by 3 bases and J by 11 bases; unmatched bases: 16. CDR3 loop: CASSHSGLAGTLGEQYF. The CDR3 DNA is TGCGCCAGCAGCCACTCCGGACTAGCGGGAACCCTGGGGGAGCAGTACTTC.

This clone was observed a few times. Other nucleotide sequences from this sample produce the same CDR3. The V call is TRBV18, the J call TRBJ2-3; 11 nucleotides align to TRBD2. V was pared by 3 bases and J by 0 bases, with 2 bases of the junction left unmatched. CDR1 and CDR2 from the germline V gene are KGHSH and LQKENI. The CDR3 is 16 amino acids. CDR3 sequence (DNA): TGTGCCAGCTCACCTCGGACTAGCGGGAGCACAGATACGCAGTATTTT. This encodes CASSPRTSGSTDTQYF.

V usage is TRBV30 and J usage is TRBJ1-1; D call uncertain. Trimming pared 0 bases from V and 1 base from J, leaving 9 bases between. Germline assignment: CDR1 GTSNPN and CDR2 SVGIG (reference sequence). The CDR3 has 14 residues. Written as DNA, the CDR3 is TGTGCCTGGAGTGTATCTATGTCGAACACTGAAGCTTTCTTT. Translating gives CAWSVSMSNTEAFF.

V gene TRBV14 combines with J gene TRBJ2-1, with 9 bases fitting TRBD1. V trimming: 4 bases; J trimming: 10 bases; junction bases outside the gene matches: 14. In germline, CDR1 is SGHDN, CDR2 FVKESK. This CDR3 has 16 amino acids. The CDR3 nucleotides are TGTGCCAGCAGCCCGTTTCGACAGGGGGAGGTCAGAGAGCAGTTCTTC. It is translated as CASSPFRQGEVREQFF.

This clone was counted between two and nine times. The chain combines TRBV28 with TRBJ2-6, with D perhaps matching TRBD1 (6 bases). V was clipped by 8 bases and J by 0 bases, with 8 bases between them. This CDR3 has 14 residues. Germline CDR1 and CDR2: MDHEN and SYDVKM. CDR3 residues: CASGQLSGANVLTF. CDR3 DNA: TGTGCCAGCGGACAGCTCTCTGGGGCCAACGTCCTGACTTTC.

The chain couples TRBV19 to TRBJ1-5, with a tentative D call TRBD1 (6 bases). The CDR3 spans 16 residues. The germline V gene has CDR1 LNHDA and CDR2 SQIVND (reference sequence). The V gene lost 2 bases and the J gene lost 2 bases, with 13 bases spanning the gap. CDR3 DNA sequence: TGTGCCAGTAGTATAATACCCGGGACACGCAATCAGCCCCAGCATTTT. The encoded protein is CASSIIPGTRNQPQHF.

Worth noting for this clone: Only one base separates this from a far larger clonotype, so it likely reflects a read error. The identical CDR3 is also encoded by other nucleotide sequences in the sample. The chain has TRBV18 and TRBJ1-1; tentative D call: TRBD1 (6 bases). CDR3 length equals 13 residues. CDR1 is KGHSH and CDR2 is LQKENI in the germline V gene. In DNA form, the CDR3 reads TGTGCTAGCTCACCCTCCAGGGGAATTGAAGCTTTCTTT. This translates into CASSPSRGIEAFF.

This chain links TRBV2 with TRBJ1-2; 7 bases agree with TRBD1. CDR1 is SNHLY and CDR2 is FYNNEI in the germline V gene. There are 13 residues in the CDR3. With V trimmed by 4 bases and J by 7 bases, 6 bases remained unmatched. CDR3 sequence: CASSVTGAGGYTF. The CDR3, as DNA: TGTGCCAGCAGTGTAACAGGGGCGGGTGGCTACACCTTC.

J is TRBJ2-1 and V is TRBV27; D is possibly TRBD1 or TRBD2 (5 bases each). The CDR3 totals 14 residues. V was trimmed by 4 bases and J by 4 bases, leaving 11 bases between them. Germline CDR1 and CDR2: MNHEY and SMNVEV (reference sequence). CDR3 nucleotide sequence: TGTGCCAGCAGTTATCTGAGGGGATACAATGAGCAGTTCTTC. It is translated as CASSYLRGYNEQFF.

V gene TRBV5-4 combines with J gene TRBJ2-7; TRBD2 aligns across 13 bases. With V trimmed by 0 bases and J by 2 bases, 2 bases remained unmatched. Germline loops: CDR1 SGHNT, CDR2 YYREEE (reference sequence). The CDR3 length is 16 residues. The CDR3 here is CASSLGLAGGTYEQYF. For the CDR3, the DNA is TGTGCCAGCAGCTTGGGACTAGCGGGAGGAACCTACGAGCAGTACTTC.

The genes are TRBV10-3 and TRBJ2-3; no clear D gene. The V gene lost 4 bases and the J gene lost 1 base, with 9 bases spanning the gap. Germline CDR1 ENHRY, CDR2 SYGVKD. The CDR3 has 14 residues. CDR3 amino acids: CAISGGLGTDTQYF. DNA of the CDR3: TGTGCCATCAGTGGGGGTCTTGGCACAGATACGCAGTATTTT.

This sequence joins TRBV10-1 and TRBJ2-2; D is ambiguous. Germline V gene sequence: CDR1 WNHNN, CDR2 SYGVQD (reference sequence). The V end was cut by 8 bases, the J end by 1 base, with 2 bases between. This CDR3 is built from 11 residues. This chain's CDR3 is CASGNTGELFF. DNA for the CDR3: TGCGCCAGCGGGAACACCGGGGAGCTGTTTTTT.

V gene TRBV6-5 combines with J gene TRBJ2-7; D not resolved. The germline V gene encodes CDR1 MNHEY and CDR2 SVGAGI. The CDR3 has 15 residues. Trimming took 5 bases from V and 5 from J, leaving 19 bases between them. CDR3 loop: CASSRTGRLNHEQYF. CDR3 DNA: TGTGCCAGCAGTCGTACTGGCAGGCTGAACCACGAGCAGTACTTC.

This clone has only one observation. The V call is TRBV14, the J call TRBJ2-5; D unresolved. Germline CDR1 SGHDN, CDR2 FVKESK. The CDR3 has 12 amino acids. Trimming left V 2 bases short and J 5 bases short, with 6 bases between. CDR3 loop: CASSQIGETQYF. In DNA form, the CDR3 reads TGTGCCAGCAGCCAAATAGGGGAGACCCAGTACTTC.